One sample yielded the 4 T cell receptor beta chains listed below, sequenced in a study of cytomegalovirus exposure and HLA in healthy donors. 60 Vbeta and 13 Jbeta primers were used in PCR. Only in-frame clones appear in the TCRdb table, and some are missing; sequencing was by immunoSEQ multiplex PCR. Here the sample spans about 140,000 clones, roughly 79% being singletons. Input material: PBMCs. The receptors shown here come from a man aged 25 to 40 in good health and CMV-seropositive.

The chain joins TRBV28 to TRBJ2-1; D possibly corresponds to TRBD1 (6 bases). CDR1 MDHEN and CDR2 SYDVKM come from the germline V gene. V lost 1 base and J lost 1, with 17 bases in between. This CDR3 has 18 residues. CDR3 sequence reads: CASSLYGGHTRSYNEQFF. The CDR3 nucleotides read TGTGCCAGCAGTTTATATGGGGGACATACCCGATCCTACAATGAGCAGTTCTTC. Combining the CDR3 with reference TRBV28 and TRBJ2-1 gives the whole variable domain DVKVTQSSRYLVKRTGEKVFLECVQDMDHENMFWYRQDPGLGLRLIYFSYDVKMKEKGDIPEGYSVSREKKERFSLILESASTNQTSMYLCASSLYGGHTRSYNEQFFGPGTRLTVL.

The chain carries TRBV9 and TRBJ1-2; 7 bases map to TRBD1. The germline V gene has CDR1 SGDLS and CDR2 YYNGEE. This CDR3 spans 12 amino acids. With V trimmed by 3 bases and J by 6 bases, 2 bases remained unmatched. The CDR3 protein is CASSAQGDGYTF. The CDR3, as DNA: TGTGCCAGCAGCGCCCAGGGGGATGGCTACACCTTC.

This chain links TRBV28 with TRBJ2-1, with 11 bases identical to TRBD2. The ends lost 5 bases at V and 0 bases at J; junction bases unmatched: 15. CDR3 length: 20 amino acids. The germline V gene encodes CDR1 MDHEN and CDR2 SYDVKM. DNA for the CDR3: TGTGCCAGCAGTCCCATCGCTAGCGGGGGGTATTCCGGCTCCTACAATGAGCAGTTCTTC. Translation: CASSPIASGGYSGSYNEQFF.

The V call is TRBV5-1, the J call TRBJ1-1, with D hard to call. V was pared by 1 base and J by 7 bases, with 11 bases between. Germline values: CDR1 SGHRS, CDR2 YFSETQ. The CDR3 totals 13 residues. CDR3 sequence (DNA): TGCGCCAGCAGCTTGTTAAGCTCTGGTGAAGCTTTCTTT. This sequence encodes CASSLLSSGEAFF.